A single TCR beta chain is shown here with its context. Its antigen remains unidentified. The CDR3 extends over 14 amino acids. The germline gives CDR1 ENHRY, CDR2 SYGVKD. The V segment lost 4 bases and the J segment 3 bases; nucleotides outside the gene matches: 5. The data originate from a study of radiotherapy plus CTLA-4 blockade in lung cancer. Study outcomes and limitations: Clones of tumor-derived TCRs expanded in blood after radiotherapy plus ipilimumab.

Sequencing was performed with immunoSEQ multiplex PCR; in TCRdb, only in-frame clones are kept and a portion is missing. The repertoire holds over 12,000 clones, over 75% seen once, with approximately 15% in the top ten. This receptor was obtained from a human donor with non-small cell lung cancer that progressed on radiotherapy plus ipilimumab. Some clones in this sample may be carry-over from other donors' samples. The rearrangement joins TRBV10-3 to TRBJ2-5; TRBD1 aligns across 7 bases. The sample in question was peripheral blood, obtained from a patient treated with radiotherapy plus ipilimumab. CDR3 sequence reads: CAISASGTEETQYF. CDR3 DNA sequence: TGTGCCATCAGTGCCTCCGGGACAGAAGAGACCCAGTACTTC.